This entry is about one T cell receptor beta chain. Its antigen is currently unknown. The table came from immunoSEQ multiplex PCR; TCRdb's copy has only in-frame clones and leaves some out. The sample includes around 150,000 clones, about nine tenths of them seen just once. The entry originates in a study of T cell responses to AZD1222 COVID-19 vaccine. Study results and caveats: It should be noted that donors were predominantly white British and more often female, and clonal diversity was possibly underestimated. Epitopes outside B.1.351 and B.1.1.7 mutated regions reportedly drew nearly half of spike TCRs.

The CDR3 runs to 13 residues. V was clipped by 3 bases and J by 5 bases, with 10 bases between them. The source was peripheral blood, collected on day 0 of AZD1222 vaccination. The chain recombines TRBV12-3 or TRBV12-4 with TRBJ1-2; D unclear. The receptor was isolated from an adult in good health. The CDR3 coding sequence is TGTGCCAGCAGTTTGGCGGGGAAATATGGCTACACCTTC. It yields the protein CASSLAGKYGYTF.